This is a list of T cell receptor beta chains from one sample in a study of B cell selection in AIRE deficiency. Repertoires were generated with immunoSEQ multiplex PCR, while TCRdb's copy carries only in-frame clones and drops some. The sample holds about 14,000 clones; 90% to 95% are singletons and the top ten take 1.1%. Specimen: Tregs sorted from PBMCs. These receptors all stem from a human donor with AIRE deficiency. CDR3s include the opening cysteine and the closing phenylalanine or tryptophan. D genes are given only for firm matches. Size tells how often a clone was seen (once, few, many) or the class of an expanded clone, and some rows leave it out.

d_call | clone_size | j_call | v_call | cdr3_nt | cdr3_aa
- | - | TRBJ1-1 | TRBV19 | TGTGCCAGTAGTATAGGGGGAAGAATGAACACTGAAGCTTTCTTT | CASSIGGRMNTEAFF
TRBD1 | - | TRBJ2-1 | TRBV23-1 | TGCGCCAGCAGTCAATGGGCGGGACAGGGGGGAAAAAATGAGCAGTTCTTC | CASSQWAGQGGKNEQFF
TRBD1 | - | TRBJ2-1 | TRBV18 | TGTGCCAGCTCACCGCTACAGGGGGCTCTGTTCTTC | CASSPLQGALFF
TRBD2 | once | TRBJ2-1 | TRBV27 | TGTGCCAGCATCAGTAGCGGGAGGGCCCTCTCCTACAATGAGCAGTTCTTC | CASISSGRALSYNEQFF
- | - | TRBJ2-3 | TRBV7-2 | TGTGCCAGCAGCGTCCTGGGCGCAGATACGCAGTATTTT | CASSVLGADTQYF
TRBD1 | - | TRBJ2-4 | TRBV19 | TGTGCCAGTAGCCCGACAGGGGGCCTGAACATTCAGTACTTC | CASSPTGGLNIQYF
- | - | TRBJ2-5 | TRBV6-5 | TGTGCCAGCAGTTACTTTCAGGGTCACCAAGAGACCCAGTACTTC | CASSYFQGHQETQYF
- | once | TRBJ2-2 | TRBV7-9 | TGTGCCAGCAGCGCTTTTTGGGGGAGAAATCACACCGGGGAGCTGTTTTTT | CASSAFWGRNHTGELFF
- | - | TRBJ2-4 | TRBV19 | TGTGCCAGTAGTATCAAAAGGGGGTCGGGTGTGGTCCCCCTGCATGGGGCCAAAAACATTCAGTACTTC | CASSIKRGSGVVPLHGAKNIQYF
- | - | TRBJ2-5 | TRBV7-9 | TGTGCCAGCAGCTTGAACTCTTACCAAGAGACCCAGTACTTC | CASSLNSYQETQYF
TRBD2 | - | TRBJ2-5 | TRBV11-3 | TGTGCCAGCAGCTCCGGGACTAGCGGGAGAGAGACCCAGTACTTC | CASSSGTSGRETQYF
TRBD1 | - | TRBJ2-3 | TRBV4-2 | TGTGCCAGCAGCCAGAGACAGGGTATTTCTAGAGATACGCAGTATTTT | CASSQRQGISRDTQYF
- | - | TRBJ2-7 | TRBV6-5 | TGTGCCAGCAGGCTACCTCTCGAGCAGTACTTC | CASRLPLEQYF
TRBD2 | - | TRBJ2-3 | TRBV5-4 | TGTGCCAGCAGCTTGGGGTTTACGGGAGGGGGAGATACGCAGTATTTT | CASSLGFTGGGDTQYF
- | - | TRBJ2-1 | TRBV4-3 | TGCGCCAGCAGCCAAAGGACGGGCTCCTACAATGAGCAGTTCTTC | CASSQRTGSYNEQFF
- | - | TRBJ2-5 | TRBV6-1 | TGTGCCAGCAGCGCCCGGACAGCACAAGAGACCCAGTACTTC | CASSARTAQETQYF